Listed below are T cell receptor beta chains from one sample, sequenced in a study of technical replicates of blood from a few donors. Produced via immunoSEQ multiplex PCR; TCRdb's table is partial and in-frame only. Counted here are around 72,000 clones, roughly nine tenths occurring once; the ten biggest clones make up 4.7%. Sequencing was performed on PBMCs. These receptors were obtained from a human donor in good health. Some clones in this sample may be carry-over from other donors' samples. The CDR3 runs from the conserved cysteine through the conserved F or W. The order of the fields is V gene, D gene, clone size, J gene, CDR3 DNA, CDR3 protein. D genes are given only for firm matches. A clone size is listed for some rows: how often the clone was seen (once, few, many), or a class if it is expanded.

>TRBV27|.|.|TRBJ1-3
TGTGCCAGCAGTTTGACATCCTCTGGAAACACCATATATTTT
CASSLTSSGNTIYF
>TRBV13|.|.|TRBJ2-1
TGTGCCAGCAGTAAGATGCGGAATGAGCAGTTCTTC
CASSKMRNEQFF
>TRBV19|.|.|TRBJ2-2
TGTGCCAGTAGTATAGAAGCAGGGAGGAGGCAAACCGGGGAGCTGTTTTTT
CASSIEAGRRQTGELFF
>TRBV7-3|TRBD2|.|TRBJ2-7
TGTGCCACAGGGGGACTAGCGGGGGAGATCTCCTACGAGCAGTACTTC
CATGGLAGEISYEQYF
>TRBV25-1|.|.|TRBJ2-2
TGTGCCAGCAGTGATAGGGGGAACACCGGGGAGCTGTTTTTT
CASSDRGNTGELFF
>TRBV7-2|.|.|TRBJ1-2
TGTGCCAGCAGCTCGGACAGTCTTAACTATGGCTACACCTTC
CASSSDSLNYGYTF
>TRBV10-3|TRBD1|.|TRBJ1-2
TGTGCCATCAGTGAGTCGAGGACAGGGACTAACTATGGCTACACCTTC
CAISESRTGTNYGYTF
>TRBV5-4|TRBD1|many|TRBJ2-7
TGTGCCAGCAGCTTGGAACCGGGACAGGGGACCTACGAGCAGTACTTC
CASSLEPGQGTYEQYF
>TRBV4-3|TRBD2|once|TRBJ2-7
TGCGCCAGCAGCCAAGATTGGGCTAGCGGGAGCTACGAGCAGTACTTC
CASSQDWASGSYEQYF
>TRBV4-3|.|.|TRBJ1-2
TGCGCCAGCAGCCAAGACGATGATGGGACATATGGCTACACCTTC
CASSQDDDGTYGYTF
>TRBV7-2|.|once|TRBJ1-2
TGTGCCAGCAGCCCCCATCCCGGACAGTCCTCTGGCTACACCTTC
CASSPHPGQSSGYTF
>TRBV5-4|TRBD2|.|TRBJ2-7
TGTGCCAGCAGCTTGGGGGGACTAGCGGGAGTCGAGCAGTACTTC
CASSLGGLAGVEQYF
>TRBV19|TRBD2|once|TRBJ2-1
TGTGCCAGTAACAAAATCAGCGGGAGCTATACAAATGAGCAGTTCTTC
CASNKISGSYTNEQFF